The 7 T cell receptor beta chains reported below all come from one sample, sequenced in a study of CD8+ T cells in alopecia areata. RNA was isolated and reverse transcribed to cDNA, the sequencing template. The data were produced by immunoSEQ multiplex PCR, yet TCRdb's version contains in-frame clones alone and is incomplete. The sample includes around 290,000 clones, none of them occurring once. Cells that came from pooled cutaneous lymph nodes were sorted using CD4, CD8alpha, NKG2D, NKG2ACE and other markers. Material: CD4+ T cells sorted from a lymph node. The source of these receptors is a C3H/HeJ mouse with alopecia areata. This mouse strain has H2-k as its MHC haplotype.

This clone was picked up a small number of times. Each gene name is a mouse one. The CDR3 is cut off 4 residues early in the read; its end comes from the germline J gene. The chain links TRBV31 to TRBJ2-2; weak D call: TRBD2 (6 bases). CDR3 length: 15 amino acids. Germline values: CDR1 GKSSPN, CDR2 SITVG. The germline V and J ends were trimmed by 0 bases and 2 bases, with 10 bases remaining between them. CDR3 protein: CAWSLALGNTGQLYF. The sequenced part of the CDR3 DNA is TGTGCCTGGAGTCTAGCCCTGGGGAACACCGGG.

On this clone itself: Genes and germline come from the mouse. With the read ending 4 residues before the CDR3 end, the germline J gene is used to fill in that end. This specimen includes other DNA sequences encoding the same CDR3. The rearrangement links TRBV1 to TRBJ2-3; D possibly corresponds to TRBD2 (5 bases). Trimming cost V 1 base and J 1 base, with 6 bases left between them. The CDR3 contains 14 residues. Germline CDR1 NSQYPW, CDR2 LRSPGD (reference sequence). The CDR3 bases that were read are TGCACCTGCAGTGCAGGTGGGGGTGCAGAA. Its protein is CTCSAGGGAE. Given in full, the CDR3 is CTCSAGGGAETLYF. The complete variable domain, with remaining parts taken from reference TRBV1 and TRBJ2-3, reads VTLLEQNPRWRLVPRGQAVNLRCILKNSQYPWMSWYQQDLQKQLQWLFTLRSPGDKEVKSLPGADYLATRVTDTELRLQVANMSQGRTLYCTCSAGGGAETLYFGSGTRLTVL.

With regard to this clone: The genes and germline here are from mouse. Coverage ceases 4 residues before the CDR3 finishes, and the germline J gene fills in the end. The chain recombines TRBV13-1 with TRBJ1-2; 9 bases fit TRBD1. The CDR3 runs 12 residues. Germline loops: CDR1 NSHNY, CDR2 SYGAGN. The CDR3 protein is CASSETGGDYTF. The CDR3 bases that were read are TGTGCCAGCAGTGAGACAGGGGGC.

As regards this clone: Gene names are mouse gene names. The CDR3 goes on 4 residues after the read ends, and that part is filled in from the germline J gene. The same CDR3 arises from other DNA sequences in this sample as well. V usage is TRBV1 and J usage is TRBJ2-5; a weak D match, TRBD2 (6 bases). The CDR3 totals 14 residues. Trimming cost V 0 bases and J 3 bases, with 7 bases left between them. CDR1 NSQYPW and CDR2 LRSPGD come from the germline V gene (reference sequence). The CDR3 region is CTCSAELGQDTQYF. CDR3 DNA (partial): TGCACCTGCAGTGCAGAACTGGGTCAAGAC. The full variable domain, rest sourced from reference TRBV1 and TRBJ2-5, is VTLLEQNPRWRLVPRGQAVNLRCILKNSQYPWMSWYQQDLQKQLQWLFTLRSPGDKEVKSLPGADYLATRVTDTELRLQVANMSQGRTLYCTCSAELGQDTQYFGPGTRLLVL.

This clone was found a few times. Genes and germline come from the mouse. The read finishes 4 residues shy of the CDR3 end, and the germline J gene is used to complete it. Other DNA sequences in the same sample also yield this CDR3. The chain is built from TRBV19 and TRBJ2-3; the D gene is possibly TRBD2 (7 bases). The CDR3 sequence is 14 residues long. Germline values: CDR1 FNHDT, CDR2 SITEND (reference sequence). The ends were cut back, 0 bases at V and 3 bases at J, with 8 bases in the middle. CDR3 protein: CASSIAGGAETLYF. The sequenced part of the CDR3 DNA is TGTGCCAGCAGTATAGCTGGGGGCGCAGAA.

This clone was observed a handful of times. The germline and genes are mouse ones. The read stops 4 residues short of the end of the CDR3; the missing end is completed from the germline J gene. The chain employs TRBV19 and TRBJ2-5; 7 positions match TRBD2. J was trimmed by 3 bases and V by 4 bases; bases with no gene match: 5. The CDR3 is 14 residues long. Germline V lookup: CDR1 FNHDT, CDR2 SITEND (reference sequence). The CDR3 sequence: CASSALGQQDTQYF. Partial CDR3 DNA: TGTGCCAGCAGTGCACTGGGGCAGCAAGAC.

This clone was counted between two and nine times. Germline and genes here are mouse. The CDR3 end is not reached by the read, which stops 4 residues before it; the germline J gene fills it in. The J gene is TRBJ2-1, the V gene TRBV19; 8 bases fit TRBD1. The V gene end was trimmed by 5 bases and the J gene end by 3 bases; junction bases not matched to a gene: 7. The germline CDR1 and CDR2 sequences are FNHDT and SITEND (reference sequence). The CDR3 covers 15 residues. The CDR3 reads CASSTQGAPYAEQFF. The sequenced CDR3 bases are TGTGCCAGCAGCACTCAGGGGGCCCCCTATGCT.